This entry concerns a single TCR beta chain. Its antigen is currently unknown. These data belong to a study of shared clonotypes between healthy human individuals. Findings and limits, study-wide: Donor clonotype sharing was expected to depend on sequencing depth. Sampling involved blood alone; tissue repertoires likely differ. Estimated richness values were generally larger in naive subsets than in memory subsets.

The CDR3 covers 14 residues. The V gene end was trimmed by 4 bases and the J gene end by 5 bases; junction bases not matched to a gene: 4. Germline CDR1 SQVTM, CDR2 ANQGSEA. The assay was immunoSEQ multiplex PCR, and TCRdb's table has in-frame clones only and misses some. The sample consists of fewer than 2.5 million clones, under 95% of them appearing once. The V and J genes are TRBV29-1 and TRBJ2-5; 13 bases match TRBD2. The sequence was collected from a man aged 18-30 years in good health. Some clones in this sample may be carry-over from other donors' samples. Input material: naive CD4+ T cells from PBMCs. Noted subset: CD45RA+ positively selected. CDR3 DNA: TGCAGCGTTGCGGGGACTAGCGGGACCGAGACCCAGTACTTC. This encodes CSVAGTSGTETQYF. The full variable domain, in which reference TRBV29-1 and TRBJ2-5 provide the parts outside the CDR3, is SAVISQKPSRDICQRGTSLTIQCQVDSQVTMMFWYRQQPGQSLTLIATANQGSEATYESGFVIDKFPISRPNLTFSTLTVSNMSPEDSSIYLCSVAGTSGTETQYFGPGTRLLVL.